This paragraph reports one TCR beta chain. Its antigen is as yet unknown. The PCR was carried out with 60 Vbeta primers and 13 Jbeta primers. Libraries were prepared by immunoSEQ multiplex PCR; TCRdb keeps only in-frame clonotypes and omits some of them. The sample shows some 200,000 clones, around 70% of them seen only once. Each donor's status was that of a healthy bone marrow donor. The data belong to a study of cytomegalovirus exposure and HLA in healthy donors. Study results and limitations: For TCR beta chains, V- and J-gene trimming was later linked to a missense DCLRE1C variant. Productive rates of about 90% or about 30% were seen for most TCR beta V segments in an earlier analysis. CMV antigen specificity was confirmed in vitro for a few CMV-associated chains.

The TCR sequence derives from a man aged 35-49 years in good health and CMV-seropositive. Sequenced material: PBMCs.

This CDR3 reads CASSLSGTGYSEQFF. Written as DNA, the CDR3 is TGTGCCAGCAGCTTGTCCGGGACAGGGTATAGTGAGCAGTTCTTC. This sequence joins TRBV7-2 and TRBJ2-1, with 9 bases aligning to TRBD1. V trimming: 3 bases; J trimming: 9 bases; junction bases outside the gene matches: 9. This CDR3 contains 15 residues. In germline, CDR1 is SGHTA, CDR2 FQGNSA.